These 5 T cell receptor beta chains were all obtained from the same sample, sequenced in a study of OX40 agonist ivuxolimab in advanced cancers. TCRdb's table, derived via immunoSEQ multiplex PCR, lists solely in-frame clones and lacks some. The data contain around 22,000 clones, more than 80% of them singletons. Sequencing used CD4+ or CD8+ T cells sorted from blood, obtained in a trial of the OX40 agonist ivuxolimab. Receptor source: an adult with an advanced solid tumor such as melanoma, head and neck, liver or kidney cancer.

This chain links TRBV19 with TRBJ1-2, with unresolved D. Trimming took off 3 bases at V and 0 bases at J, with 8 bases between the two ends. Germline-derived CDR1 and CDR2 are LNHDA and SQIVND (reference sequence). This CDR3 is 14 amino acids long. The DNA for the CDR3 is TGTGCCAGTAGTATTAGGACTGCTAACTATGGCTACACCTTC. It is translated as CASSIRTANYGYTF.

This chain connects TRBV6-1 to TRBJ2-2; 7 nucleotides line up with TRBD1. After removal of 6 bases from V and 0 bases from J, the junction contained 4 bases not matched to a gene. CDR1 is MNHNS and CDR2 is SASEGT in the germline V gene. The CDR3 covers 15 residues. The CDR3 protein is CASRGTASNTGELFF. The CDR3 region has the DNA TGTGCCAGCAGGGGGACAGCCTCGAACACCGGGGAGCTGTTTTTT.

V gene TRBV18 combines with J gene TRBJ2-5; 10 bases are a match to TRBD2. Germline V gene data show CDR1 as KGHSH and CDR2 as LQKENI. The CDR3 is 16 residues long. J was trimmed by 2 bases and V by 3 bases; bases with no gene match: 6. CDR3 sequence: CASSPTLAGEQETQYF. The CDR3 coding sequence is TGTGCCAGCTCACCCACTCTAGCGGGGGAGCAAGAGACCCAGTACTTC. The variable domain in full, completed from reference TRBV18 and TRBJ2-5, reads NAGVMQNPRHLVRRRGQEARLRCSPMKGHSHVYWYRQLPEEGLKFMVYLQKENIIDESGMPKERFSAEFPKEGPSILRIQQVVRGDSAAYFCASSPTLAGEQETQYFGPGTRLLVL.

V and J are TRBV6-5 and TRBJ1-2; D not certain. The germline V and J ends were trimmed by 0 bases and 2 bases, with 10 bases remaining between them. This CDR3 has 15 residues. Germline CDR1 MNHEY, CDR2 SVGAGI. CDR3 amino acids: CASSYSSGINYGYTF. The CDR3 nucleotides read TGTGCCAGCAGTTACTCGTCGGGGATAAACTATGGCTACACCTTC.

This chain uses TRBV30 with TRBJ1-1; possibly TRBD1 for D (5 bases). Looked up from germline, CDR1 is GTSNPN and CDR2 is SVGIG (reference sequence). The CDR3 runs 16 residues. V gave up 0 bases and J gave up 1 base, with 15 bases separating them. The DNA for the CDR3 is TGTGCCTGGAGTGTACGGGGGGGTGTCACGAACACTGAAGCTTTCTTT. Translating it yields CAWSVRGGVTNTEAFF.